These 30 T cell receptor beta chains share one sample of origin, sequenced in a study of blood T cell repertoires in COVID-19. This table comes from immunoSEQ multiplex PCR, and its TCRdb copy is limited to in-frame clones, with some not included. This sample has 200,000 or so clones, with around 82% found just once. The sequenced sample consisted of PBMCs or T cells enriched from blood (not recorded which). The receptors originated from a man aged 40-50 years who had recovered from COVID-19.

The J gene is TRBJ1-5, the V gene TRBV10-3, with a possible D match to TRBD1 (6 bases). Germline V gene sequence: CDR1 ENHRY, CDR2 SYGVKD. V was shortened by 11 bases and J by 7 bases, with 12 bases between the two germline ends. CDR3 length: 11 residues. The CDR3 coding sequence is TGTGCCGTCGGACAGAACCAGCCCCAGCATTTT. Amino acids: CAVGQNQPQHF.

The chain carries TRBV2 and TRBJ1-2, with D perhaps TRBD1 (6 bases). Germline CDR1 reads SNHLY; CDR2 reads FYNNEI. Trimming removed 5 bases from V and 8 bases from J, with 18 bases in between. The CDR3 covers 14 residues. The CDR3 DNA follows: TGTGCCAGCAGTCTTAAGACAGGCGGAGGCGGCTACACCTTC. Amino acid sequence: CASSLKTGGGGYTF.

This clone came up many times. The chain links TRBV5-4 to TRBJ1-2; 8 bases are shared with TRBD1. V shed 6 bases, J shed 6 bases, and the junction held 10 bases outside the gene matches. CDR1 is SGHNT, CDR2 YYREEE, per germline (reference sequence). The CDR3 covers 14 residues. This CDR3 is CASTTGDRPDGYTF. CDR3 DNA sequence: TGTGCCAGCACCACTGGGGACAGGCCGGATGGCTACACCTTC. The variable domain in full, completed from reference TRBV5-4 and TRBJ1-2, reads ETGVTQSPTHLIKTRGQQVTLRCSSQSGHNTVSWYQQALGQGPQFIFQYYREEENGRGNFPPRFSGLQFPNYSSELNVNALELDDSALYLCASTTGDRPDGYTFGSGTRLTVV.

The chain uses TRBV6-1 and TRBJ2-7, with D tentatively TRBD2 (5 bases). Germline V gives CDR1 MNHNS, CDR2 SASEGT. The CDR3 spans 14 residues. The ends were cut back, 2 bases at V and 3 bases at J, with 11 bases in the middle. The CDR3 sequence is CASSEWPSGYEQYF. The CDR3 region has the DNA TGTGCCAGCAGTGAATGGCCCAGCGGCTACGAGCAGTACTTC.

CDR3 in DNA: TGTGCCAGTAATCAGTGGGGGGGTCAGCCCCAGCATTTT. Translated, it gives CASNQWGGQPQHF. The chain has TRBV19 and TRBJ1-5; maybe TRBD1 (5 bases). The V gene's germline CDR1 is LNHDA and CDR2 SQIVND (reference sequence). Trimming took off 7 bases at V and 6 bases at J, with 13 bases between the two ends. This CDR3 has 13 residues.

This clone has just one count. The chain couples TRBV9 to TRBJ1-6; 7 nucleotides align to TRBD1. Germline values: CDR1 SGDLS, CDR2 YYNGEE. Trimming at V came to 4 bases and at J to 4 bases, leaving 8 bases not matched to a gene. This CDR3 region has 16 residues. Here the CDR3 reads CASSYLGGDYNSPLHF. DNA for the CDR3: TGTGCCAGCAGCTACCTAGGGGGCGATTATAATTCACCCCTCCACTTT.

This clone was recorded a few times. The rearrangement uses TRBV6-5 and TRBJ1-1; TRBD1 is a possible D gene (5 bases). The CDR3 loop spans 14 amino acids. V lost 6 bases and J 1 base, leaving 12 bases between the germline ends. Germline V gene data show CDR1 as MNHEY and CDR2 as SVGAGI. As DNA, the CDR3 is TGTGCCAGCAGGGAGGGACCGAGGAACACTGAAGCTTTCTTT. Translating it yields CASREGPRNTEAFF.

The V call is TRBV10-1, the J call TRBJ1-6, with unresolved D. Trimming left V 7 bases short and J 1 base short, with 5 bases between. Germline assignment: CDR1 WNHNN and CDR2 SYGVQD (reference sequence). There are 13 residues in the CDR3. The CDR3: CASKRSYNSPLHF. CDR3 coding DNA: TGCGCCAGCAAGCGGTCCTATAATTCACCCCTCCACTTT.

The V gene is TRBV27, the J gene TRBJ1-2, with D unresolved. Germline CDR1 MNHEY, CDR2 SMNVEV (reference sequence). Trimming removed 3 bases from V and 4 bases from J, with 9 bases in between. The CDR3 runs to 13 residues. CDR3 region: CASSFLDSYGYTF. The CDR3 DNA is TGTGCCAGCAGTTTCTTAGATTCCTATGGCTACACCTTC.

This clone was seen a handful of times. The chain recombines TRBV11-2 with TRBJ2-1; D gene ambiguous. The CDR3 runs to 13 residues. Germline V lookup: CDR1 SGHAT, CDR2 FQNNGV. Between the trimmed V and J ends, which lost 0 bases and 4 bases, there was a span of 4 bases. CDR3 sequence (DNA): TGTGCCAGCAGCTTAGACAGATACAATGAGCAGTTCTTC. It translates to CASSLDRYNEQFF. The full variable domain, rest sourced from reference TRBV11-2 and TRBJ2-1, is EAGVAQSPRYKIIEKRQSVAFWCNPISGHATLYWYQQILGQGPKLLIQFQNNGVVDDSQLPKDRFSAERLKGVDSTLKIQPAKLEDSAVYLCASSLDRYNEQFFGPGTRLTVL.

This sequence joins TRBV30 and TRBJ2-3; 9 positions agree with TRBD2. Trimming at V came to 2 bases and at J to 2 bases, leaving 2 bases not matched to a gene. CDR3 size: 14 residues. CDR1 GTSNPN and CDR2 SVGIG come from the germline V gene (reference sequence). CDR3 protein: CAWSLGLATDTQYF. The CDR3 DNA reads as TGTGCCTGGAGTCTGGGACTAGCCACAGATACGCAGTATTTT.

The chain employs TRBV5-1 and TRBJ1-2, with 7 bases aligning to TRBD1. Germline assignment: CDR1 SGHRS and CDR2 YFSETQ. This CDR3 has 17 residues. V was clipped by 4 bases and J by 8 bases; unmatched bases: 20. The CDR3 reads CASSLDLRIPQGGGYTF. In nucleotides, the CDR3 is TGCGCCAGCAGCCTTGACCTTCGAATCCCCCAAGGGGGCGGCTACACCTTC. Supplemented by reference TRBV5-1 and TRBJ1-2, the full variable domain reads KAGVTQTPRYLIKTRGQQVTLSCSPISGHRSVSWYQQTPGQGLQFLFEYFSETQRNKGNFPGRFSGRQFSNSRSEMNVSTLELGDSALYLCASSLDLRIPQGGGYTFGSGTRLTVV.

The V gene is TRBV19, the J gene TRBJ1-5; maybe TRBD1 (5 bases). This CDR3 spans 14 amino acids. Deletions cut 7 bases from V and 6 bases from J, with 16 bases between. Germline V gives CDR1 LNHDA, CDR2 SQIVND (reference sequence). The chain's CDR3 is CASNYQQGFQPQHF. The CDR3, as DNA: TGTGCCAGTAATTATCAGCAGGGATTTCAGCCCCAGCATTTT.

The rearrangement joins TRBV5-4 to TRBJ2-1; 13 bases agree with TRBD2. CDR3 length equals 15 residues. Unmatched junction bases numbered 7, after V lost 4 bases and J lost 9 bases. The germline V gene has CDR1 SGHNT and CDR2 YYREEE (reference sequence). In DNA, the CDR3 is TGTGCCAGCAGCCAAACTAGCGGGGGGGCCTTTGAGCAGTTCTTC. This gives the protein CASSQTSGGAFEQFF. Together with reference TRBV5-4 and TRBJ2-1, the CDR3 gives the full variable domain: ETGVTQSPTHLIKTRGQQVTLRCSSQSGHNTVSWYQQALGQGPQFIFQYYREEENGRGNFPPRFSGLQFPNYSSELNVNALELDDSALYLCASSQTSGGAFEQFFGPGTRLTVL.

This clone was recorded a few times. V gene TRBV9 combines with J gene TRBJ2-1; TRBD2 matches at 10 bases. This CDR3 spans 15 amino acids. Germline values: CDR1 SGDLS, CDR2 YYNGEE. The V gene end was trimmed by 6 bases and the J gene end by 9 bases; junction bases not matched to a gene: 12. The CDR3 loop is CASTSGLAAYAEQFF. The CDR3 bases are TGTGCCAGCACGTCAGGACTAGCGGCCTACGCTGAGCAGTTCTTC. The variable domain in full, completed from reference TRBV9 and TRBJ2-1, reads DSGVTQTPKHLITATGQRVTLRCSPRSGDLSVYWYQQSLDQGLQFLIQYYNGEERAKGNILERFSAQQFPDLHSELNLSSLELGDSALYFCASTSGLAAYAEQFFGPGTRLTVL.

The V and J genes are TRBV30 and TRBJ1-5; no clear D. V shed 4 bases and J shed 3 bases, with 10 bases lying between them. The CDR3 has 13 amino acids. Germline V gives CDR1 GTSNPN, CDR2 SVGIG (reference sequence). CDR3 bases: TGTGCCTGGACCGGGTCATTCAATCAGCCCCAGCATTTT. Protein sequence: CAWTGSFNQPQHF.

J is TRBJ2-3 and V is TRBV5-1; TRBD1 aligns across 9 bases. With V trimmed by 4 bases and J by 3 bases, 9 bases remained unmatched. CDR3 size: 16 residues. CDR1 is SGHRS and CDR2 is YFSETQ in the germline V gene. The CDR3 loop is CASSLPGTGITDTQYF. In DNA form, the CDR3 reads TGCGCCAGCAGCCTCCCCGGGACAGGGATTACAGATACGCAGTATTTT. The complete variable domain, with remaining parts taken from reference TRBV5-1 and TRBJ2-3, reads KAGVTQTPRYLIKTRGQQVTLSCSPISGHRSVSWYQQTPGQGLQFLFEYFSETQRNKGNFPGRFSGRQFSNSRSEMNVSTLELGDSALYLCASSLPGTGITDTQYFGPGTRLTVL.

This chain uses TRBV6-5 with TRBJ2-1; D is ambiguous. CDR1 MNHEY and CDR2 SVGAGI come from the germline V gene. V gave up 8 bases and J gave up 8 bases, with 13 bases separating them. CDR3 length: 12 amino acids. As DNA, the CDR3 is TGTGCCAGCCAACACCAGGTCGATGAGCAGTTCTTC. This sequence encodes CASQHQVDEQFF.

The rearrangement uses TRBV11-3 and TRBJ1-1; no clear D. Trimming removed 4 bases from V and 5 bases from J, with 11 bases in between. This CDR3 is 13 amino acids long. CDR1 SGHNT and CDR2 YENEEA come from the germline V gene. The CDR3 loop is CASSSGPYTEAFF. CDR3 bases: TGTGCCAGCAGCTCGGGTCCCTATACTGAAGCTTTCTTT.

The V gene is TRBV24-1, the J gene TRBJ1-1; D perhaps matches TRBD1 (5 bases). This CDR3 is built from 14 residues. Trimming left V 3 bases short and J 0 bases short, with 7 bases between. In germline, CDR1 is KGHDR, CDR2 SFDVKD. For the CDR3, the DNA is TGTGCCACCAGTGATGGGGGGATGAACACTGAAGCTTTCTTT. Translated, it gives CATSDGGMNTEAFF.

The CDR3 reads CASRPDRGRGDSPLHF. As DNA, the CDR3 is TGTGCCAGCAGACCCGACAGGGGGAGAGGGGATTCACCCCTCCACTTT. This chain joins TRBV3-1 (or the pseudogene TRBV3-2) and TRBJ1-6, with 9 bases aligning to TRBD1. The CDR3 has 16 amino acids. V trimming: 6 bases; J trimming: 8 bases; junction bases outside the gene matches: 11. Germline CDR1 LGHDT, CDR2 YNNKEL (reference sequence).

The chain carries TRBV3-1 (or the pseudogene TRBV3-2) and TRBJ2-7; perhaps TRBD1 as D (5 bases). The CDR3 has 14 residues. Between the trimmed V and J ends, which lost 1 base and 6 bases, there was a span of 13 bases. Germline V gene data show CDR1 as LGHDT and CDR2 as YNNKEL (reference sequence). The CDR3 region is CASSQAGRDGEQYF. The CDR3 DNA sequence: TGTGCCAGCAGCCAAGCGGGCAGGGATGGCGAGCAGTACTTC.

In its sample, this clone was seen a few times. CDR3 sequence reads: CASSFATGSEKLFF. The CDR3 coding sequence is TGTGCCAGCAGTTTTGCGACAGGATCGGAAAAACTGTTTTTT. The chain joins TRBV6-5 to TRBJ1-4; D possibly corresponds to TRBD1 (6 bases). Trimming took off 4 bases at V and 8 bases at J, with 14 bases between the two ends. The germline V gene has CDR1 MNHEY and CDR2 SVGAGI. The CDR3 is 14 amino acids.

The gene calls are TRBV2 and TRBJ1-1, with 8 bases aligning to TRBD1. Per germline, CDR1 SNHLY and CDR2 FYNNEI. The trim removed 4 bases at V and 3 bases at J, leaving 4 bases unmatched. The CDR3 runs to 14 residues. CDR3 sequence (DNA): TGTGCCAGCAGTGTTACAGGGGGAGACACTGAAGCTTTCTTT. This sequence encodes CASSVTGGDTEAFF.

V and J are TRBV5-1 and TRBJ2-2; TRBD2 matches 8 bases. The germline V gene encodes CDR1 SGHRS and CDR2 YFSETQ. The CDR3 consists of 14 residues. J gave up 6 bases and V 3 bases, and 4 bases lay outside the gene matches. The CDR3 DNA reads TGCGCCAGCAGCTCGGGAGGGTCGCCCGGGGAGCTGTTTTTT. It encodes CASSSGGSPGELFF.

CDR3: CASSWGQQTEAFF. The CDR3 DNA reads TGTGCCAGCAGTTGGGGACAGCAGACTGAAGCTTTCTTT. The chain combines TRBV28 with TRBJ1-1, with 7 bases that match TRBD1. The CDR3 totals 13 residues. Germline values: CDR1 MDHEN, CDR2 SYDVKM. With V trimmed by 4 bases and J by 5 bases, 4 bases remained unmatched. Drawing the rest from reference TRBV28 and TRBJ1-1, the complete variable domain is DVKVTQSSRYLVKRTGEKVFLECVQDMDHENMFWYRQDPGLGLRLIYFSYDVKMKEKGDIPEGYSVSREKKERFSLILESASTNQTSMYLCASSWGQQTEAFFGQGTRLTVV.

This rearrangement joins TRBV30 to TRBJ2-1; 16 bases match TRBD2. The ends lost 3 bases at V and 4 bases at J; junction bases unmatched: 9. Per the germline V gene, CDR1 is GTSNPN and CDR2 is SVGIG (reference sequence). There are 18 residues in the CDR3. The CDR3 bases are TGTGCCTGGAGGACCAAAGGGACTAGCGGGGGGGGATACAATGAGCAGTTCTTC. It encodes CAWRTKGTSGGGYNEQFF.

The chain uses TRBV10-3 and TRBJ2-5; 8 bases are shared with TRBD2. CDR1 is ENHRY and CDR2 is SYGVKD in the germline V gene. V gave up 6 bases and J gave up 5 bases; unmatched junction bases: 2. This CDR3 region has 12 residues. CDR3 sequence reads: CAISGGAETQYF. CDR3 in DNA: TGTGCCATCAGCGGGGGGGCGGAGACCCAGTACTTC.

This clone showed up just a few times. The genes are TRBV6-1 and TRBJ1-1, with 7 bases that match TRBD1. J was trimmed by 3 bases and V by 6 bases; bases with no gene match: 4. The germline gives CDR1 MNHNS, CDR2 SASEGT. The CDR3 totals 13 residues. The CDR3 sequence: CASRQTGDTEAFF. In DNA form, the CDR3 reads TGTGCCAGCAGACAAACAGGGGACACTGAAGCTTTCTTT.

This chain uses TRBV4-3 with TRBJ1-2; the D is unclear. The CDR3 runs 14 residues. Germline CDR1 LGHNA, CDR2 YSLEER. Between the trimmed V and J ends, which lost 0 bases and 7 bases, there was a span of 12 bases. CDR3 residues: CASSQDAGRAGYTF. As DNA, the CDR3 is TGCGCCAGCAGCCAAGACGCCGGGAGGGCTGGCTACACCTTC.